The 5 T cell receptor beta chains reported below all come from one sample, sequenced in a study of vaccination and CD4 T cells after COVID-19. These receptors have no identified antigens. Specified treatment: roughly nine-day PBMC culture with coronavirus spike peptide pools or control peptides (ViraFEST assay). Cultured CD4+ T cell DNA underwent sequencing with the Oncomine TCR Beta short-read assay. From the PCR reads, TCRdb called clonotypes with MiXCR, one entry per CDR3 protein. The sample contains 13,000 or so distinct CDR3 sequences, roughly 50% of which appear only once. Sequencing used CD4+ T cells from blood, cultured in vitro. The source of these receptors is a human donor who had recovered from COVID-19.

CDR3 DNA: TGTGCCAGCAGCTTAAGTCCGGAAAACTATGGCTACACCTTC. It codes for CASSLSPENYGYTF. This chain connects TRBV11-2 to TRBJ1-2; D remains ambiguous. This CDR3 is built from 14 residues. Germline loops: CDR1 SGHAT, CDR2 FQNNGV. Trimming left V 2 bases short and J 2 bases short, with 9 bases between.

The rearrangement links TRBV20-1 to TRBJ2-5; unclear D gene. The germline V gene encodes CDR1 DFQATT and CDR2 SNEGSKA (reference sequence). Trimming removed 6 bases from V and 4 bases from J, with 12 bases in between. This CDR3 is built from 12 residues. CDR3 sequence: CSADDKRETQYF. CDR3 in DNA: TGCAGTGCCGACGACAAGCGAGAGACCCAGTACTTC.

The V and J genes are TRBV10-3 and TRBJ1-5; no clear D gene. V lost 0 bases, J lost 6 bases, and 12 bases lay in between. CDR3 length: 15 residues. Germline values: CDR1 ENHRY, CDR2 SYGVKD. DNA of the CDR3: TGTGCCATCAGTGAGTCGGAACTTAGCGGTCAGCCCCAGCATTTT. It encodes CAISESELSGQPQHF.

This clonotype was counted a few times. This rearrangement joins TRBV6-1 to TRBJ1-3; D may be TRBD1 (6 bases). V was trimmed by 6 bases and J by 1 base, leaving 10 bases between them. Germline CDR1 and CDR2: MNHNS and SASEGT. CDR3 length: 14 amino acids. CDR3 sequence (DNA): TGTGCCAGCAGGCCCAGGGGATCTGGAAACACCATATATTTT. Translating gives CASRPRGSGNTIYF.

The chain uses TRBV12-5 and TRBJ1-1; D is uncertain. CDR1 LGHNT and CDR2 FRNRAP come from the germline V gene. This CDR3 has 11 residues. The V end lost 7 bases, the J end lost 1 base, and 4 bases lay between the germline ends. DNA for the CDR3: TGTGCTAGTGAGAAGAACACTGAAGCTTTCTTT. Amino acid sequence: CASEKNTEAFF.